These T cell receptor beta chains were read from a single sample in a study of cytomegalovirus exposure and HLA in healthy donors. Data came from immunoSEQ multiplex PCR; TCRdb stores just in-frame clones and leaves some out. The sample carries roughly 150,000 clones, roughly nine tenths recorded once. Sequenced material: PBMCs. The receptors stem from a young woman in good health and CMV-seronegative. The CDR3 runs from the conserved cysteine through the conserved F or W. The order of the fields is clone size, J gene, D gene, V gene, CDR3 protein, CDR3 DNA. D genes are given only for firm matches. Clone size is not always given. Where it is, it says once, few, many or a class for expanded clones.

-	TRBJ2-1	-	TRBV6-1	CASIVVPNEQFF	TGTGCCAGCATAGTAGTCCCCAATGAGCAGTTCTTC
-	TRBJ2-3	TRBD2	TRBV9	CASSLGLAGVDTQYF	TGTGCCAGCAGCTTGGGACTAGCGGGAGTCGATACGCAGTATTTT
-	TRBJ1-2	-	TRBV4-3	CASSQGSRNYGYTF	TGCGCCAGCAGCCAAGGGAGCCGCAACTATGGCTACACCTTC
few	TRBJ2-1	TRBD2	TRBV10-3	CAIRETSGGYNEQFF	TGTGCCATCAGGGAGACTAGCGGGGGCTACAATGAGCAGTTCTTC
-	TRBJ2-5	-	TRBV7-2	CASSLGSRETQYF	TGTGCCAGCAGCTTAGGGAGTCGGGAGACCCAGTACTTC
few	TRBJ2-1	TRBD2	TRBV5-1	CASSSGTLAGGYNEQFF	TGCGCCAGCAGCTCGGGGACCCTAGCGGGAGGCTACAATGAGCAGTTCTTC
-	TRBJ1-6	-	TRBV7-6	CASSLGTGTSVSPLHF	TGTGCCAGCAGCTTAGGGACCGGGACATCCGTCTCACCCCTCCACTTT
-	TRBJ1-1	-	TRBV7-6	CASSLVGGMNTEAFF	TGTGCCAGCAGCTTAGTGGGAGGGATGAACACTGAAGCTTTCTTT
-	TRBJ1-5	TRBD1	TRBV5-6	CASSLAGGQGGPQHF	TGTGCCAGCAGCTTGGCGGGCGGACAGGGGGGGCCCCAGCATTTT
-	TRBJ2-1	TRBD2	TRBV5-1	CASSLAGVSYNEQFF	TGCGCCAGCAGCTTAGCGGGAGTTTCCTACAATGAGCAGTTCTTC
-	TRBJ2-7	-	TRBV5-4	CASSLGNTYEQYF	TGTGCCAGCAGCTTGGGCAACACCTACGAGCAGTACTTC
-	TRBJ2-1	TRBD2	TRBV19	CASSRTSGTYNEQFF	TGTGCCAGTAGCAGGACTAGCGGGACGTACAATGAGCAGTTCTTC